This TCR beta chain is from a study of regulatory T cells in long-lasting Graves disease. Library construction for TCR beta used iRepertoire HTBI primers and Arm-PCR of CDR3 regions. Each CDR3 protein gets one entry after TCRdb re-called the multiplex PCR reads with MiXCR. The table includes some 470,000 distinct CDR3 sequences, under 25% detected once. The time point is: persistent/refractory GD, antithyroid drugs over 5 years with positive TRAb. Extracted RNA from PBMCs served as the source of the TCR library. An endocrinology department in Xi'an, China, recruited the patients. This clonotype was seen repeatedly, ten times or more. The ends were cut back, 4 bases at V and 3 bases at J, with 7 bases in the middle. Germline V CDR1 and CDR2: SGHTA, FQGNSA. The CDR3 length is 12 residues.

The clonotype comes from a female donor with Graves disease. The V gene is TRBV7-2, the J gene TRBJ2-7; D is undetermined. Sample: peripheral blood mononuclear cells (PBMCs), taken when the disease was refractory, from a patient treated with antithyroid drugs. CDR3 nucleotides: TGTGCCAGCAGCTCAGATGTCTACGAGCAGTACTTC. This codes for CASSSDVYEQYF.